This T cell receptor beta chain was captured by sequencing in a study of identical twins. Study findings and constraints: The models gave estimates that fell short of the out-of-frame TCR alpha sharing seen in monozygotic twins. The degree of excess twin sharing was weaker in beta out-of-frame sequences. Within twin pairs, the out-of-frame alpha sequences they shared showed excess low generation probability. Donors were not followed over many years; analysis was cross-sectional.

CDR1 is SGHKS and CDR2 is YYEKEE in the germline V gene (reference sequence). This CDR3 region has 18 residues. Trimming removed 3 bases from V and 3 bases from J; junction bases left unmatched: 7. Each CDR3 protein gets one entry after TCRdb re-called the 5' RACE reads with MiXCR. The profile covers hundreds of thousands of distinct CDR3 sequences, with approximately 13% appearing a single time and around 1.5% taken by the ten largest. For this clonotype: Its antigen is currently unknown.

The same sample was also used in a study of yellow fever vaccine responses in identical twins.

The clonotype originates from a woman in her late teens or twenties in good health. Sequenced input: PBMCs. The gene calls are TRBV5-5 and TRBJ2-6, with 12 bases that match TRBD2. Here the CDR3 reads CASSSTGLAGIGANVLTF. The CDR3 nucleotides are TGTGCCAGCAGCTCGACCGGACTAGCGGGGATTGGGGCCAACGTCCTGACTTTC.